This T cell receptor (beta chain) derives from a study of blood T cells in healthy people across ages. Study results and limitations: Diversity was higher, and naive CD4+ cells more numerous, in long-lived donors than in aged donors. TCR beta diversity tracked closely with naive T cell percentage.

In the case of this clonotype: Its matching antigen is unknown.

Primers used in a second PCR of roughly 6 to 12 cycles were a sample-barcoded 5' primer and a J-beta primer mix. TCRdb reprocessed the 5' RACE reads via MiXCR and lists one record per CDR3 protein. Among some 560,000 distinct CDR3 sequences listed, about 26% were seen once. There are 15 residues in the CDR3. The germline CDR1 and CDR2 sequences are GTSNPN and SVGIG (reference sequence). The ends lost 0 bases at V and 9 bases at J; junction bases unmatched: 9. This sample was shared with a second study, whose subject was T cells of mothers and their children. That paper notes: Each donor was one of three healthy Caucasian mothers or one of their six children. It was related mother-child pairs that showed slightly higher overlap than unrelated pairs, without reaching significance.

This chain links TRBV30 with TRBJ2-3, with 10 bases aligning to TRBD2. The sequence derives from a boy between 2 and 10 years old in good health. Sequencing input: blood. CDR3 in DNA: TGTGCCTGGAGTGTCAACAGCGGGAGGGCCCACACGCAGTATTTT. This codes for CAWSVNSGRAHTQYF.